The 20 T cell receptor beta chains in this list originate from one sample, sequenced in a study of cytotoxic CD8 clonotypes in ibrutinib-treated CLL. Generated by immunoSEQ multiplex PCR, the TCRdb table keeps only in-frame clones and is missing some. The repertoire includes 110,000 or so clones, about 53% of them detected once, and under 45% sits in the top ten. Sequenced material: PBMCs, taken after 24 months of ibrutinib treatment. These TCRs come from a human donor with chronic lymphocytic leukemia.

This clone was recorded at least ten times. This chain connects TRBV30 to TRBJ2-3; TRBD2 aligns across 10 bases. Germline V gene sequence: CDR1 GTSNPN, CDR2 SVGIG (reference sequence). The CDR3 is 15 residues long. The ends lost 4 bases at V and 6 bases at J; junction bases unmatched: 10. CDR3 sequence: CAWMFSGGLMDTQYF. CDR3 coding DNA: TGTGCCTGGATGTTTAGCGGGGGGCTCATGGATACGCAGTATTTT.

The chain uses TRBV7-2 and TRBJ2-7, with 7 bases lining up with TRBD2. Germline trimming cut 3 bases from V and 0 bases from J; bases unmatched to any gene: 2. The CDR3 has 14 residues. Germline V lookup: CDR1 SGHTA, CDR2 FQGNSA. The CDR3 sequence: CASSFGGSSYEQYF. The CDR3 region has the DNA TGTGCCAGCAGCTTCGGCGGGAGCTCCTACGAGCAGTACTTC.

Here the CDR3 DNA reads TGTGCCAGCTCTCCGGCAGGGACTGGGGCCAACGTCCTGACTTTC. This translates into CASSPAGTGANVLTF. The rearrangement links TRBV18 to TRBJ2-6, with a possible D match to TRBD1 (5 bases). This CDR3 has 15 residues. V was cut by 6 bases and J by 2 bases, with 11 bases left in between. The germline gives CDR1 KGHSH, CDR2 LQKENI. Together with reference TRBV18 and TRBJ2-6, the CDR3 gives the full variable domain: NAGVMQNPRHLVRRRGQEARLRCSPMKGHSHVYWYRQLPEEGLKFMVYLQKENIIDESGMPKERFSAEFPKEGPSILRIQQVVRGDSAAYFCASSPAGTGANVLTFGAGSRLTVL.

This clone was recorded a few times. The genes are TRBV6-5 and TRBJ2-5; no definite D call. Germline V lookup: CDR1 MNHEY, CDR2 SVGAGI. This CDR3 spans 15 amino acids. V lost 4 bases and J 7 bases, leaving 19 bases between the germline ends. DNA for the CDR3: TGTGCCAGCAGTTCTCCTTCTATGGGCTCCCGGACCCAGTACTTC. Encoded protein: CASSSPSMGSRTQYF.

V is TRBV18 and J is TRBJ2-7; 9 bases fit TRBD1. The V and J ends lost 4 bases and 4 bases, in that order; junction bases with no gene match: 8. This CDR3 contains 15 residues. From germline, CDR1 is KGHSH and CDR2 LQKENI. Here the CDR3 DNA reads TGTGCCAGCTCACAAGTCCCGGACAGGGGTTACGAGCAGTACTTC. It specifies CASSQVPDRGYEQYF.

The chain carries TRBV29-1 and TRBJ1-2; TRBD1 aligns across 9 bases. The CDR3 contains 11 residues. CDR1 and CDR2 from the germline V gene are SQVTM and ANQGSEA. V gave up 7 bases and J gave up 14 bases; unmatched junction bases: 11. CDR3 sequence reads: CSALEGTGTTF. The DNA for the CDR3 is TGCAGCGCGTTAGAGGGGACAGGGACTACCTTC.

This clone was seen more than once but under ten times. The gene calls are TRBV7-9 and TRBJ2-4; 9 bases map to TRBD1. This CDR3 comprises 15 residues. J was trimmed by 4 bases and V by 2 bases; bases with no gene match: 3. Germline CDR1 SEHNR, CDR2 FQNEAQ (reference sequence). CDR3 sequence: CASSLTGTGKNIQYF. CDR3 DNA: TGTGCCAGCAGCTTAACCGGGACAGGGAAAAACATTCAGTACTTC. The full variable domain, completed using reference TRBV7-9 and TRBJ2-4, is DTGVSQNPRHKITKRGQNVTFRCDPISEHNRLYWYRQTLGQGPEFLTYFQNEAQLEKSRLLSDRFSAERPKGSFSTLEIQRTEQGDSAMYLCASSLTGTGKNIQYFGAGTRLSVL.

This clone appeared a few times. The V gene is TRBV7-2, the J gene TRBJ2-7; the D gene could be TRBD1 or TRBD2 (5 bases each). Trimming stripped 2 bases from V and 2 bases from J, with 13 bases between. Germline CDR1 SGHTA, CDR2 FQGNSA. This CDR3 region has 15 residues. For the CDR3, the DNA is TGTGCCAGCAGCTTAAAAGGGGACCCTGCCTACGAGCAGTACTTC. Translating gives CASSLKGDPAYEQYF.

The table lists this clone with a few counts. The chain uses TRBV5-1 and TRBJ2-5; 7 bases fit TRBD2. CDR3 length equals 15 residues. V lost 5 bases to trimming and J lost 7 bases; unmatched junction nucleotides: 14. Germline V lookup: CDR1 SGHRS, CDR2 YFSETQ. The CDR3 DNA sequence: TGCGCCAGCAGTGCTGGGACTACCCGAGGAGGGACCCAGTACTTC. It codes for CASSAGTTRGGTQYF.

V gene TRBV7-2 combines with J gene TRBJ1-4; TRBD1 agrees at 8 bases. Germline loops: CDR1 SGHTA, CDR2 FQGNSA. This CDR3 region has 17 residues. V gave up 5 bases and J gave up 3 bases; unmatched junction bases: 11. This CDR3 reads CASSPSIRQGSNEKLFF. The CDR3 nucleotides are TGTGCCAGCAGCCCCTCGATAAGACAGGGGTCTAATGAAAAACTGTTTTTT. Variable domain in full (rest from reference TRBV7-2 and TRBJ1-4): GAGVSQSPSNKVTEKGKDVELRCDPISGHTALYWYRQSLGQGLEFLIYFQGNSAPDKSGLPSDRFSAERTGGSVSTLTIQRTQQEDSAVYLCASSPSIRQGSNEKLFFGSGTQLSVL.

This chain uses TRBV29-1 with TRBJ1-1, with 7 bases aligning to TRBD1. CDR1 and CDR2 (germline): SQVTM, ANQGSEA. V gave up 4 bases and J gave up 0 bases; unmatched junction bases: 8. The CDR3 loop spans 15 amino acids. The CDR3 reads CSVGSQGLLNTEAFF. The CDR3, as DNA: TGCAGCGTTGGCTCACAGGGGCTATTGAACACTGAAGCTTTCTTT. Drawing the rest from reference TRBV29-1 and TRBJ1-1, the complete variable domain is SAVISQKPSRDICQRGTSLTIQCQVDSQVTMMFWYRQQPGQSLTLIATANQGSEATYESGFVIDKFPISRPNLTFSTLTVSNMSPEDSSIYLCSVGSQGLLNTEAFFGQGTRLTVV.

This sequence joins TRBV27 and TRBJ2-7, with no clear D. There are 13 residues in the CDR3. V was trimmed by 5 bases and J by 6 bases, leaving 14 bases between them. CDR1 and CDR2 (germline): MNHEY, SMNVEV (reference sequence). CDR3 sequence reads: CASSQLKSVEQYF. Written as DNA, the CDR3 is TGTGCCAGCAGTCAACTTAAATCCGTCGAGCAGTACTTC.

This clone was seen at least ten times. The genes are TRBV6-4 and TRBJ1-1, with D unresolved. The germline V gene encodes CDR1 MRHNA and CDR2 SNTAGT. CDR3 length: 13 residues. The germline V and J ends were trimmed by 2 bases and 3 bases, with 7 bases remaining between them. CDR3 in DNA: TGTGCCAGCAGTGACAGTGGGGACACTGAAGCTTTCTTT. Amino acids: CASSDSGDTEAFF.

This clone has a count of ten or more. The chain carries TRBV7-9 and TRBJ2-5; the match to TRBD2 covers 9 bases. Germline trimming cut 5 bases from V and 4 bases from J; bases unmatched to any gene: 5. The CDR3 is made up of 14 amino acids. From germline, CDR1 is SEHNR and CDR2 FQNEAQ (reference sequence). CDR3 residues: CASSRSGGPETQYF. DNA of the CDR3: TGTGCCAGCAGCCGTAGCGGGGGCCCAGAGACCCAGTACTTC.

This clone was seen more than once but under ten times. V usage is TRBV5-1 and J usage is TRBJ1-4; 9 bases fit TRBD1. With V trimmed by 4 bases and J by 7 bases, 5 bases remained unmatched. Germline V lookup: CDR1 SGHRS, CDR2 YFSETQ. The CDR3 has 14 amino acids. The CDR3 DNA is TGCGCCAGCAGCCCGGGACAGGGAGGTGAAAAACTGTTTTTT. As protein: CASSPGQGGEKLFF.

The sample holds a few counts of this clone. The genes are TRBV5-4 and TRBJ2-7; tentative D call: TRBD2 (5 bases). Germline V lookup: CDR1 SGHNT, CDR2 YYREEE (reference sequence). Between the trimmed V and J ends, which lost 7 bases and 1 base, there was a span of 9 bases. This CDR3 spans 12 amino acids. CDR3 coding DNA: TGTGCCAGCCGGAGGAATTCCTACGAGCAGTACTTC. It codes for CASRRNSYEQYF.

The chain uses TRBV30 and TRBJ2-1, with 8 bases matching TRBD1. The CDR3 length is 14 residues. The germline V gene has CDR1 GTSNPN and CDR2 SVGIG (reference sequence). With 4 bases clipped from V and 8 bases from J, the junction kept 10 bases outside the gene matches. CDR3 bases: TGTGCCTGGACTACAGGGGGGCCCCTAGATGAGCAGTTCTTC. This gives the protein CAWTTGGPLDEQFF.

This chain uses TRBV30 with TRBJ2-3, with D perhaps matching TRBD2 (6 bases). Germline V gene data show CDR1 as GTSNPN and CDR2 as SVGIG (reference sequence). V lost 5 bases and J lost 4, with 22 bases in between. The CDR3 extends over 16 amino acids. The CDR3 sequence: CAWAVPLALRPDTQYF. As DNA, the CDR3 is TGTGCCTGGGCAGTCCCACTAGCACTACGTCCAGATACGCAGTATTTT.

The J gene is TRBJ2-3, the V gene TRBV5-1; no clear D gene. Trimming removed 4 bases from V and 5 bases from J, with 11 bases in between. There are 13 residues in the CDR3. Germline CDR1 SGHRS, CDR2 YFSETQ. In nucleotides, the CDR3 is TGCGCCAGCAGCCGGAATCGGATAGATACGCAGTATTTT. Protein sequence: CASSRNRIDTQYF.

This chain uses TRBV30 with TRBJ2-3; D tentatively reads TRBD1 or TRBD2 (7 bases each). V lost 2 bases and J lost 5, with 17 bases in between. Germline lookup yields CDR1 GTSNPN and CDR2 SVGIG (reference sequence). This CDR3 has 15 residues. CDR3 sequence: CAWSPGQGEGDTQYF. CDR3 nucleotide sequence: TGTGCCTGGAGTCCCGGGCAGGGGGAGGGAGATACGCAGTATTTT.